This TCR beta chain was captured by sequencing in a study of OX40 agonist ivuxolimab in advanced cancers. In the study overall: Ivuxolimab was an agonistic, fully human IgG2 monoclonal antibody directed against OX40 (CD134), a costimulatory receptor. Intravenous ivuxolimab was administered to patients every 2 weeks at six dose levels: 0.01, 0.1, 0.3, 1.5, 3 and 10 mg/kg. Among the 52 dose-escalation patients, 19 had hepatocellular carcinoma, around 15 melanoma, 9 renal cell carcinoma and 9 head and neck cancer. The dose-escalation cohort was 82.7% male with a mean age of about 54 years, ranging from about 20 to 80. Patients were allowed to have had prior anti-PD-1, anti-PD-L1 or anti-CTLA-4 therapy, and around 41% of the dose-escalation patients had previously received checkpoint inhibitors. Three dose-escalation patients achieved partial responses, one with hepatocellular carcinoma and two with cutaneous melanoma. Peripheral TCRbeta sequencing aimed to test whether ivuxolimab altered TCR sequence diversity and caused clonal T-cell expansion. The paper reports the monotherapy dose-escalation portion (N of about 47 patients) of the phase I ivuxolimab trial.

Genomic DNA was extracted from sorted cells for sequencing of the TCRbeta CDR3 region. The immunoSEQ Assay was used to sequence the TCRbeta CDR3 regions. The clones in this table, taken by TCRdb from immuneACCESS, are in-frame only. Not every clone is retained; where verified, under half of the shortfall comes from an unresolved V gene, and the cause of the rest is unknown. The sample table contains some 77,000 clones; only one count was recorded for around 88% of them. The ten largest clones add up to under 0.8% of the sample. The trial excluded patients who had a history of autoimmune disease or were on systemic immunosuppression. Peripheral blood for TCR sequencing was collected from all dose cohorts at baseline, on cycle 4 day 1, and on cycle 7 day 1. Samples were obtained from an open-label, multicenter, first-in-human phase I dose-escalation trial of ivuxolimab. Adults with locally advanced or metastatic head and neck squamous cell, hepatocellular, melanoma or renal cell carcinoma were enrolled in the trial. Before TCR sequencing, CD4+ T cells and CD8+ T cells were sorted from peripheral blood as separate populations.

What the research found in general, with its limitations: In the 0.1-3.0 mg/kg groups, partial responders had among the lowest normalized peripheral clonal expansion, particularly in CD8+ T cells. At doses of 0.1 to 3.0 mg/kg, clonal expansion of both CD4+ and CD8+ blood T cells was observed from baseline to week 6. The antigen specificity of the peripheral T cells that underwent clonal expansion was not determined. Low levels of normalized T-cell clonal expansion were also seen in some patients who did not respond. After ivuxolimab, expanded clones were on average more numerous among CD8+ T cells than among CD4+ T cells.

Looking up the germline V gene (reference sequence) yields CDR1 SEHNR and CDR2 FQNEAQ. V has 6 bases trimmed and J has 5 bases trimmed; junction bases matching no gene number 10. Measured from the cysteine to the phenylalanine, the CDR3 is 15 residues long. Only the CDR3 region is kept as DNA, spanning 45 bases read in frame from base 1. This clone was recorded once. Its antigen is still unknown. No base quality information exists; no much larger clone differs at one position. Specimen: CD4+ or CD8+ T cells sorted from blood, collected in a trial of the OX40 agonist ivuxolimab. The sequence came from an adult with an advanced solid tumor such as melanoma, head and neck, liver or kidney cancer. The V and J genes are TRBV7-9 and TRBJ2-3, and 8 junctional nucleotides match TRBD2. CDR3 protein: CASSLSGGAGDTQYF. The DNA sequence is as follows: TGTGCCAGCAGTTTGAGCGGGGGCGCAGGAGATACGCAGTATTTT.